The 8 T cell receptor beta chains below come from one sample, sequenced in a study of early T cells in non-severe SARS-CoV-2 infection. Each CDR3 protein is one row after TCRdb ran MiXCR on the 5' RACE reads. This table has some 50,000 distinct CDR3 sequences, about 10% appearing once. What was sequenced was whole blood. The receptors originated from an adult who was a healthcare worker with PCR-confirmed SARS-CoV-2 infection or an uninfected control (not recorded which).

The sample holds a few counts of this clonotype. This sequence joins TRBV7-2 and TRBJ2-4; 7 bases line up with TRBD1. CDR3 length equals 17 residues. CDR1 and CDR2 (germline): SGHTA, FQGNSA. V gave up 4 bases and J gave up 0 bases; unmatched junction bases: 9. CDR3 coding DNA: TGTGCCAGCAGCTACCCCTGGGGACAGAGAGCCAAAAACATTCAGTACTTC. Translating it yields CASSYPWGQRAKNIQYF.

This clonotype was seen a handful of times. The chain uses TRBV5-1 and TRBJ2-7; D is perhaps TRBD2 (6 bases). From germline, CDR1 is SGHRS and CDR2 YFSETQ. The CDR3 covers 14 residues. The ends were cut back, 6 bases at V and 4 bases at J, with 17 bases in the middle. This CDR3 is CASTSVGGTYEQYF. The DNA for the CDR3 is TGCGCCAGCACCTCCGTGGGGGGTACGTACGAGCAGTACTTC.

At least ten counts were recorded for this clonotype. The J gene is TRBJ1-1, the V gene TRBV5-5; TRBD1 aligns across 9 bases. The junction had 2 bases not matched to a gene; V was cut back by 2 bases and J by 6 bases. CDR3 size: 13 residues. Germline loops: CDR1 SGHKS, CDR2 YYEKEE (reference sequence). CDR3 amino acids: CASSLTGGSEAFF. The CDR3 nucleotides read TGTGCCAGCAGCTTAACAGGGGGCTCTGAAGCTTTCTTT.

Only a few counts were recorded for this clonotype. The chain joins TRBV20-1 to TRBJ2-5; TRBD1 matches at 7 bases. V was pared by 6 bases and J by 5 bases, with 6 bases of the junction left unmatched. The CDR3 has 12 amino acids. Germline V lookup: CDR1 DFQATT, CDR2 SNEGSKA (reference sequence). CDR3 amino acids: CSAVGGMETQYF. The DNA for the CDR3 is TGCAGTGCCGTAGGGGGCATGGAGACCCAGTACTTC.

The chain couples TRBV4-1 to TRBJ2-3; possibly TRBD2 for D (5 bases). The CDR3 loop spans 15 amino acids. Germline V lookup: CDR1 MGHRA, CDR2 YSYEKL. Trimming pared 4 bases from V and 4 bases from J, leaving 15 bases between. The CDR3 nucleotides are TGCGCCAGCAGCCCCCTCGGTTTGAGGGCAGATACGCAGTATTTT. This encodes CASSPLGLRADTQYF.

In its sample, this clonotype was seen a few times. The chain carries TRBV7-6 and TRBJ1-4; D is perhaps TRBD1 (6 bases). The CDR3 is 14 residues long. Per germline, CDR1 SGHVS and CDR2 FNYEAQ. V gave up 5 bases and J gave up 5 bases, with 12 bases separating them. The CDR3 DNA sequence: TGTGCCAGCAGCCCAGGGGTCGCGAATGAAAAACTGTTTTTT. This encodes CASSPGVANEKLFF.

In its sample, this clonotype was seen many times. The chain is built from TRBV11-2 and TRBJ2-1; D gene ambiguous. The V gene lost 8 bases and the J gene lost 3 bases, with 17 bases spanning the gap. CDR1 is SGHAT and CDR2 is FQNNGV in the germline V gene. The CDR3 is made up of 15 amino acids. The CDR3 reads CASQIIGQYYNEQFF. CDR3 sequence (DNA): TGTGCCAGCCAAATCATTGGGCAGTACTACAATGAGCAGTTCTTC.

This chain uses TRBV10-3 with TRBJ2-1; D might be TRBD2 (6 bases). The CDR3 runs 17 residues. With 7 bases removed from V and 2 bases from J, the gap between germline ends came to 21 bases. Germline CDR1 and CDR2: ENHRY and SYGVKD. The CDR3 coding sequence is TGTGCCATCAAGGAGGGTGGCAGCTCCGCCGCCTACAATGAGCAGTTCTTC. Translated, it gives CAIKEGGSSAAYNEQFF.